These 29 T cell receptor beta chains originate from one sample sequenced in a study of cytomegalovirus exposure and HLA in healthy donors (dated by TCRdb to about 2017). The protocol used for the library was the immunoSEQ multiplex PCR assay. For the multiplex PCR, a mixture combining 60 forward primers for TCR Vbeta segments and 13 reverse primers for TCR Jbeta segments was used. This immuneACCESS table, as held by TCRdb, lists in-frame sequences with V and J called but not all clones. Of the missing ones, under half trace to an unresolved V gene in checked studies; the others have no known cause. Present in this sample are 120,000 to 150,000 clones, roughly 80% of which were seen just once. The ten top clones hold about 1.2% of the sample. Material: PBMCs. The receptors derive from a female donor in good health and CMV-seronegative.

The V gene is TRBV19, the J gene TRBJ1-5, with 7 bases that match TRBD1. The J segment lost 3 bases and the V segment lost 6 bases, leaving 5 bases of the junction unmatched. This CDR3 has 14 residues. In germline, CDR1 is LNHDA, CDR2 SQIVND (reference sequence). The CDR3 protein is CASRSGQTNQPQHF. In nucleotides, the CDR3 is TGTGCCAGTAGGTCGGGACAGACCAATCAGCCCCAGCATTTT.

The CDR3 coding sequence is TGCAGCGCGGAGCTCCTTAGTGATGCATCTGAGCAGTTCTTC. It codes for CSAELLSDASEQFF. The J gene is TRBJ2-1, the V gene TRBV29-1; no reliable D call. V was cut by 7 bases and J by 9 bases, with 22 bases left in between. The germline V gene encodes CDR1 SQVTM and CDR2 ANQGSEA. The CDR3 contains 14 residues.

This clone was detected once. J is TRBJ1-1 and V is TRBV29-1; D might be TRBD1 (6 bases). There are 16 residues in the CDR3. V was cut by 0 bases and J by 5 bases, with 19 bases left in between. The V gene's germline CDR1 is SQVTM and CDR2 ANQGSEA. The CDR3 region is CSVEDLHLQGGTEAFF. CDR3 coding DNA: TGCAGCGTTGAAGATCTTCACCTACAGGGTGGGACTGAAGCTTTCTTT.

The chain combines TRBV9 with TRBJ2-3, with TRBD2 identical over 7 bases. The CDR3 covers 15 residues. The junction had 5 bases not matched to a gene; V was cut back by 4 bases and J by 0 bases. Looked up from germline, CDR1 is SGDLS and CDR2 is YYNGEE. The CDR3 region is CASSLSGTSTDTQYF. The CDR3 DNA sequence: TGTGCCAGCAGCCTGAGCGGGACTAGCACAGATACGCAGTATTTT.

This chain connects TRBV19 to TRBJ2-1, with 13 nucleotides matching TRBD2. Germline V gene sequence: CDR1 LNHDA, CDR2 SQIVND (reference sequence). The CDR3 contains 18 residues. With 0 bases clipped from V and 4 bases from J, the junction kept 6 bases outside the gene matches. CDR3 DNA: TGTGCCAGTAGTATAGAAGGGGGACTAGCGGGAATGTACAATGAGCAGTTCTTC. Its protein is CASSIEGGLAGMYNEQFF.

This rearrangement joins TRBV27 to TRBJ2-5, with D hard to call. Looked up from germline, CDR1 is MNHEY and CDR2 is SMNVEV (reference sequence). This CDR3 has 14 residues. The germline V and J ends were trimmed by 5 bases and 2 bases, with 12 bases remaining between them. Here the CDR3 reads CASSRYTKQETQYF. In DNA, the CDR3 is TGTGCCAGCAGTCGCTATACCAAGCAAGAGACCCAGTACTTC.

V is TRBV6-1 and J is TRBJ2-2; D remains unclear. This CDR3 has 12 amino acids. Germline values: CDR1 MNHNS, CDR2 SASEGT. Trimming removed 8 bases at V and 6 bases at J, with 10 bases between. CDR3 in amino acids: CASDRVSGELFF. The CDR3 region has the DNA TGTGCCAGCGATAGAGTCTCCGGGGAGCTGTTTTTT.

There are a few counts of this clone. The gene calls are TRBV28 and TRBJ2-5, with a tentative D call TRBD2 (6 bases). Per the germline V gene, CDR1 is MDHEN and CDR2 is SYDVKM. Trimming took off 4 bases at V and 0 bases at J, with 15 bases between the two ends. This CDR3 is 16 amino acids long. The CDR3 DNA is TGTGCCAGCAGTTCTCCGGGACTCAACTACCAAGAGACCCAGTACTTC. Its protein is CASSSPGLNYQETQYF.

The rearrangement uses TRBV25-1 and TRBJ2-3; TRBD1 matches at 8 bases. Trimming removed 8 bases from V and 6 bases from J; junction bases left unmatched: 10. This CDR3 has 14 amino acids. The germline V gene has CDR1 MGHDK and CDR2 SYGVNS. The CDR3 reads CASSLNRDRDTQYF. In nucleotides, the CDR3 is TGTGCCAGCTCCCTGAACCGGGACAGGGATACGCAGTATTTT.

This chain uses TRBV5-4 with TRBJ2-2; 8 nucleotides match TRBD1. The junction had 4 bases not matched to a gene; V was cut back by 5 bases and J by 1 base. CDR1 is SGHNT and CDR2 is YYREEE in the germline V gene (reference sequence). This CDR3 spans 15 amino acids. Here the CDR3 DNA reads TGTGCCAGCAGATCCGGGACAGGGAACACCGGGGAGCTGTTTTTT. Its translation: CASRSGTGNTGELFF.

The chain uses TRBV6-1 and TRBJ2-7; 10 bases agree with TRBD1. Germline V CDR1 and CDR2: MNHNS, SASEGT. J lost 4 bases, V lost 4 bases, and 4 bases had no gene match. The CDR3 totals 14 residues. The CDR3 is CASSVRTGGYEQYF. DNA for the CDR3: TGTGCCAGCAGTGTTAGGACAGGGGGGTACGAGCAGTACTTC.

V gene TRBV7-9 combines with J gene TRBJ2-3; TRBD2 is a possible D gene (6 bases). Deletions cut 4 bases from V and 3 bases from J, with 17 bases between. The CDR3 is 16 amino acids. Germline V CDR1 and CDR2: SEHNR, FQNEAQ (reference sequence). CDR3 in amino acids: CASSSRGGERTDTQYF. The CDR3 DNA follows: TGTGCCAGCAGCTCGAGGGGCGGGGAGAGGACAGATACGCAGTATTTT.

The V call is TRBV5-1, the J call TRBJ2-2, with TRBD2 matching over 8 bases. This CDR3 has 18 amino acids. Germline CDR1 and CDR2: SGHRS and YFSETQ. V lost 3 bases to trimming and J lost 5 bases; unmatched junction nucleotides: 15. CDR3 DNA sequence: TGCGCCAGCAGCTCAGGACTAGGTAGCGGGACCCTAACCGGGGAGCTGTTTTTT. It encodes CASSSGLGSGTLTGELFF. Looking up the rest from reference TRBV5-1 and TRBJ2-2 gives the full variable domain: KAGVTQTPRYLIKTRGQQVTLSCSPISGHRSVSWYQQTPGQGLQFLFEYFSETQRNKGNFPGRFSGRQFSNSRSEMNVSTLELGDSALYLCASSSGLGSGTLTGELFFGEGSRLTVL.

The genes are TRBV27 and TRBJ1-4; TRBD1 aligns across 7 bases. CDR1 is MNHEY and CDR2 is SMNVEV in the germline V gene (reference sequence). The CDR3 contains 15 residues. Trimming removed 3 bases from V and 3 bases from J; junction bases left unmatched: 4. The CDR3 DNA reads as TGTGCCAGCAGTTTCGAGGGGGCGGCTAATGAAAAACTGTTTTTT. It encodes CASSFEGAANEKLFF.

The CDR3 coding sequence is TGCGCCAGCAGCTTGGAGGGGATTTCTAGCAATCAGCCCCAGCATTTT. Protein product: CASSLEGISSNQPQHF. The V gene is TRBV5-1, the J gene TRBJ1-5; TRBD1 is a possible D gene (5 bases). Trimming pared 0 bases from V and 0 bases from J, leaving 10 bases between. The CDR3 totals 16 residues. The germline CDR1 and CDR2 sequences are SGHRS and YFSETQ.

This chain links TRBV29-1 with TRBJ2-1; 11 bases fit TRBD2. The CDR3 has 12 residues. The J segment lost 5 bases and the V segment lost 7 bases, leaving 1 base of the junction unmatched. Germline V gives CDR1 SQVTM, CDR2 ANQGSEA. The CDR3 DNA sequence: TGCAGCGGGACTAGCGGGCACAATGAGCAGTTCTTC. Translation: CSGTSGHNEQFF.

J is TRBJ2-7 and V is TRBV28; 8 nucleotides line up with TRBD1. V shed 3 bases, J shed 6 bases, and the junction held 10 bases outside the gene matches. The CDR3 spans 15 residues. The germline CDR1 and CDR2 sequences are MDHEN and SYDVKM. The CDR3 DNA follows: TGTGCCAGCAGTTTCCCGGACAGGGACTTGGCCGAGCAGTACTTC. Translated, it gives CASSFPDRDLAEQYF.

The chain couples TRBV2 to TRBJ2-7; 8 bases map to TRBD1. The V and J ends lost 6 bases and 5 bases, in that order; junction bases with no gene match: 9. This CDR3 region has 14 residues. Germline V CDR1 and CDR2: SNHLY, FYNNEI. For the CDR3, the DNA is TGTGCCAGCAGGGAGGGGACAGGTCGGCACGAGCAGTACTTC. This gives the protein CASREGTGRHEQYF.

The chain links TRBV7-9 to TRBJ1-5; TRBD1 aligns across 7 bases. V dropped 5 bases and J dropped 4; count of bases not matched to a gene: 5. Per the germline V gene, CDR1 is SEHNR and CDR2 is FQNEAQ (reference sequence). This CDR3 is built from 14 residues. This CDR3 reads CASSGRQGNQPQHF. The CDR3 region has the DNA TGTGCCAGCAGCGGACGACAGGGAAATCAGCCCCAGCATTTT.

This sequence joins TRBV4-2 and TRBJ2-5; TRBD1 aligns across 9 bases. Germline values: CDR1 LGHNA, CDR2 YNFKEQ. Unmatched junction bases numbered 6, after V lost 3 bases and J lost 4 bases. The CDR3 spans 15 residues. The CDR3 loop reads CASSHPQGALETQYF. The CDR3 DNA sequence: TGTGCCAGCAGCCACCCACAGGGGGCTCTAGAGACCCAGTACTTC.

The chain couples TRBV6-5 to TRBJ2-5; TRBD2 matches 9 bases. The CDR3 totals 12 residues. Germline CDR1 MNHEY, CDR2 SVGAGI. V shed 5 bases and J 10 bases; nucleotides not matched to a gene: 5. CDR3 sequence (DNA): TGTGCCAGCAGTCCCGGGACTAGCTACCAGTACTTC. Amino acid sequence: CASSPGTSYQYF.

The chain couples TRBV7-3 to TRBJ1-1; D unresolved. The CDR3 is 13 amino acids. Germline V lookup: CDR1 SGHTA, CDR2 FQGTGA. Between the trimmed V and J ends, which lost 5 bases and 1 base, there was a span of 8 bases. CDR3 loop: CASSVVQNTEAFF. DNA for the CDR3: TGTGCCAGCAGCGTAGTCCAGAACACTGAAGCTTTCTTT.

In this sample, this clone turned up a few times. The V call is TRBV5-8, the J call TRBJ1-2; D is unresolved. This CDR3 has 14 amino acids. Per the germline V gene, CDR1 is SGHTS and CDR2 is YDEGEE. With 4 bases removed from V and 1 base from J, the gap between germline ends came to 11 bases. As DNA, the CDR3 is TGTGCCAGCAGCCTAGGAGCAGTTAACTATGGCTACACCTTC. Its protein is CASSLGAVNYGYTF.

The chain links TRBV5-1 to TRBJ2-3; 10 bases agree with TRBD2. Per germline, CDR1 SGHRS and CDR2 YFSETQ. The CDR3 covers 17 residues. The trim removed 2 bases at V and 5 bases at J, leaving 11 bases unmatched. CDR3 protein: CASSFPVWLAGEDTQYF. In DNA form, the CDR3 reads TGCGCCAGCAGCTTCCCCGTTTGGCTAGCGGGAGAAGATACGCAGTATTTT.

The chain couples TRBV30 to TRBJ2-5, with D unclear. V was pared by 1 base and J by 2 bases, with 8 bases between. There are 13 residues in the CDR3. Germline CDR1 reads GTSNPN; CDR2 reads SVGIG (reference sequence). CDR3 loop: CAWSGVYQETQYF. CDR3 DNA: TGTGCCTGGAGTGGCGTTTATCAAGAGACCCAGTACTTC. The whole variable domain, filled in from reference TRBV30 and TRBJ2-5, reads SQTIHQWPATLVQPVGSPLSLECTVEGTSNPNLYWYRQAAGRGLQLLFYSVGIGQISSEVPQNLSASRPQDRQFILSSKKLLLSDSGFYLCAWSGVYQETQYFGPGTRLLVL.

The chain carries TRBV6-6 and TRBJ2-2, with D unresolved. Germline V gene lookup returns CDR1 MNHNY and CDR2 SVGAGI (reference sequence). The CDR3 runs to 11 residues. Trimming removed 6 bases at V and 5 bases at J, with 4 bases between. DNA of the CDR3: TGTGCCAGCAGGGCAACCGGGGAGCTGTTTTTT. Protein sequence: CASRATGELFF.

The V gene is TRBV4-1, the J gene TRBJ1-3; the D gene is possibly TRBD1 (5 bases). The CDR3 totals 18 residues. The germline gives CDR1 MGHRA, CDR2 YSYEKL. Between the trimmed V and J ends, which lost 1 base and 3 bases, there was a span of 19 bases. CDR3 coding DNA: TGCGCCAGCAGCCAAGCTCTAGGGGAAAGTAGTTTTGGAAACACCATATATTTT. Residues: CASSQALGESSFGNTIYF.

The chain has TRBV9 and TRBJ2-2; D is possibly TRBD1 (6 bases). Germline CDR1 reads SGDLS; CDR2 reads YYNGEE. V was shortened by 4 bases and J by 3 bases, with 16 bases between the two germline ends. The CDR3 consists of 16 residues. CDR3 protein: CASSPGTTYYTGELFF. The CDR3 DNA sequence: TGTGCCAGCAGCCCCGGGACAACCTATTACACCGGGGAGCTGTTTTTT.

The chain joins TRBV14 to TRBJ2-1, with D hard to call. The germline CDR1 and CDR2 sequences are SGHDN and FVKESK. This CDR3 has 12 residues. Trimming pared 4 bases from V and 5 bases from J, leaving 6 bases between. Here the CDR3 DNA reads TGTGCCAGCAGCCTACAGAACAATGAGCAGTTCTTC. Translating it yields CASSLQNNEQFF.